Described below is a single TCR beta chain sequence and its context. Antigen: not known. This sample stems from a study of beta chain features in type 1 diabetes. Study-level points and caveats: Type 1 diabetes patients had TCRB CDR3s that were shorter (moderately but significantly so) in all four CD4+ subsets.

One heparinised blood draw averaging roughly 100 mL was given by each donor. Sequenced material consisted of expressed TCRB transcripts (all of the isolated RNA was reverse transcribed). Using immunoSEQ multiplex PCR, the repertoire was profiled, and TCRdb retains in-frame clones only, with some absent. Found here are 350,000 to 450,000 clones, about 15% of them singletons; the top ten hold approximately 0.019%. The CDR3 is made up of 14 amino acids. Losses at the gene ends were 1 base for V and 4 bases for J; bases not matched to a gene: 2. Germline V gene lookup returns CDR1 LNHNV and CDR2 YYDKDF (reference sequence).

Sequenced input: naive CD4+ T cells from blood. The receptor was isolated from a woman younger than 35 in good health. The chain recombines TRBV15 with TRBJ2-3; 7 bases map to TRBD1. The CDR3 DNA is TGTGCCACCAGCAGAGCCCAGGGGGCAGATACGCAGTATTTT. Its protein is CATSRAQGADTQYF.